Sequencing of this TCR beta chain was carried out in a study of cytomegalovirus exposure and HLA in healthy donors. The PCR employed 60 Vbeta primers together with 13 Jbeta primers. Study processing details: It was a later analysis that counted tens of millions of unique TCR beta chains, of which around 11 million were shared. Generated by immunoSEQ multiplex PCR, the TCRdb table keeps only in-frame clones and is missing some. Clone size and the V and J calls come from that table; the DNA yielded D and trimming. The sample comprises about 120,000 clones, over 70% of which are singletons, and 4% to 5% rests with the top ten. Between the trimmed V and J ends, which lost 4 bases and 7 bases, there was a span of 24 bases. The CDR3 length is 16 residues. Per germline, CDR1 SGHNT and CDR2 YYREEE (reference sequence).

The genes are TRBV5-4 and TRBJ2-7; perhaps TRBD1 as D (7 bases). The sequenced material came from PBMCs. This clonotype was sampled from a woman aged 40-49 years in good health and CMV-seropositive. CDR3 loop: CASSLLQVAGGKEQYF. For the CDR3, the DNA is TGTGCCAGCAGCCTTCTCCAGGTGGCAGGGGGGAAAGAGCAGTACTTC.